The present TCR beta chain was sequenced within a study of blood T cell repertoires in COVID-19. Study-level information: Nucleic acid was either cDNA or gDNA, and it came from T cells, B-cell-depleted T cells, or PBMCs.

Sequencing used immunoSEQ multiplex PCR; TCRdb keeps in-frame clones, though not all of them. The sample contains 130,000 to 150,000 clones, about 90% of which appear only once. Germline CDR1 SEHNR, CDR2 FQNEAQ (reference sequence). The CDR3 totals 14 residues. V lost 5 bases and J 0 bases, leaving 7 bases between the germline ends. The chain couples TRBV7-9 to TRBJ1-4; no firm D call. The specimen was peripheral blood. The TCR was taken from a woman in her 50s with acute or convalescent COVID-19. In DNA, the CDR3 is TGTGCCAGCAGCGCCTCAGCAACTAATGAAAAACTGTTTTTT. Its protein is CASSASATNEKLFF.